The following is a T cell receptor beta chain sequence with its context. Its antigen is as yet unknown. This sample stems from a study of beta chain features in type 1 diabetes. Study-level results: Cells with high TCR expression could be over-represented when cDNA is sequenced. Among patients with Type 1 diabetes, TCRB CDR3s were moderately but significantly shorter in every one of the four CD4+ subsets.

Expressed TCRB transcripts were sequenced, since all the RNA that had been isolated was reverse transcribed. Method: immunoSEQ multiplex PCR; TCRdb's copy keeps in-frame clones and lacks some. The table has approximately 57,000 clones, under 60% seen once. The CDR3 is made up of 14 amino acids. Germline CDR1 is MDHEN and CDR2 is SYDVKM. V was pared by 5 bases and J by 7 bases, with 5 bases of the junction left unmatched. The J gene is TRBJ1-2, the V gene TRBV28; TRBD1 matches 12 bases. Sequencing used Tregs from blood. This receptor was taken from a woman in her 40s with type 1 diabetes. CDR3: CASSRDRGLGGYTF. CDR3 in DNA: TGTGCCAGCAGTCGGGACAGGGGGCTCGGTGGCTACACCTTC.